Given below is one TCR beta chain in context. The antigen remains unidentified. The CDR3 is 14 residues long. Trimming stripped 3 bases from V and 3 bases from J, with 8 bases between. The germline gives CDR1 LGHNA, CDR2 YSLEER. TCRdb analysed the RT-PCR reads with MiXCR anew, one entry per CDR3 protein. This sample yields fewer than 250,000 distinct CDR3 sequences, of which around 14% are seen a single time; approximately 27% belongs to the top ten. This sample was included in a study of response to subunit inactivated influenza vaccine. Study-level findings and limits: Every seasonal influenza vaccination brings in few new T cells, the authors suggested.

This TCR came from a man aged 50 or older who received an inactivated influenza vaccine. The rearrangement links TRBV4-3 to TRBJ2-2; the D call may be TRBD1 or TRBD2 (5 bases each). The material sequenced was CD8+ T cells sorted from PBMCs, taken around 5 days after vaccination. CDR3 residues: CASSHGAHTGELFF. Written as DNA, the CDR3 is TGCGCCAGCAGCCACGGGGCCCACACCGGGGAGCTGTTTTTT.